Listed below are T cell receptor beta chains from one sample, sequenced in a study of blood T cell repertoires in COVID-19. The method was immunoSEQ multiplex PCR; TCRdb's version includes in-frame clones alone and lacks a portion of them. The data show roughly 230,000 clones, with about 84% seen just once and about 8% held by the top ten. Input material: peripheral blood. Receptors were obtained from a woman at least 80 years old with acute or convalescent COVID-19. Both conserved end residues are part of each CDR3.

V	J	CDR3
TRBV4-2	TRBJ1-2	CASSHPDRAEGYTF
TRBV9	TRBJ1-6	CASSASGQGNSPLHF
TRBV19	TRBJ1-2	CASSPDGSLNYGYTF
TRBV7-2	TRBJ1-4	CASSLVGGTGTEKLFF
TRBV25-1	TRBJ2-3	CASSDQRGNTDTQYF
TRBV19	TRBJ2-7	CASSGLGTAYEQYF
TRBV7-3	TRBJ2-7	CASSLWASELYEQYF
TRBV5-1	TRBJ1-1	CASSTGTGNTEAFF
TRBV30	TRBJ2-7	CAWTSGPRREQYF
TRBV5-1	TRBJ2-3	CASSSGAGFTDTQYF
TRBV14	TRBJ1-2	CASSPSGYGYTF
TRBV5-1	TRBJ2-3	CASSYTGTSGGQRTDTQYF
TRBV21-1	TRBJ2-3	CASSKGAIDTQYF
TRBV6-5	TRBJ2-7	CASSSLGGGYEQYF
TRBV5-6	TRBJ1-1	CASSLGTGRVNTEAFF
TRBV6-6	TRBJ1-6	CASIPTGYNSPLHF
TRBV2	TRBJ2-7	CASSLGTVINSYEQYF
TRBV5-1	TRBJ2-2	CASSFDRGRHTGELFF
TRBV7-6	TRBJ2-1	CASSLVGSGLSYNEQFF
TRBV2	TRBJ2-2	CASTGTLNTGELFF
TRBV4-2	TRBJ2-3	CASSQDTTGTDTQYF
TRBV6-5	TRBJ1-3	CASSYSTGSGNTIYF
TRBV19	TRBJ1-5	CASTLAGGHQPQHF
TRBV19	TRBJ1-2	CASSMGRGSYGYTF
TRBV19	TRBJ2-4	CASSPRTSGGAFTAKNIQYF
TRBV4-1	TRBJ2-5	CASSQTGTGAWETQYF
TRBV11-2	TRBJ2-1	CASSLVRTSGSYNEQFF
TRBV27	TRBJ1-1	CASRLLQGASAEAFF
TRBV10-3	TRBJ1-2	CAISGTPGGQGARGYGYTF
TRBV1	TRBJ1-1	CTSSQVMTAEAFF
TRBV6-6	TRBJ1-5	CASSASGGGSNQPQHF
TRBV7-9	TRBJ2-1	CASSSRSGGSYNEQFF
TRBV5-1	TRBJ1-1	CASSRDRGTEAFF
TRBV6-5	TRBJ2-7	CASSYSGQGGNEQYF
TRBV27	TRBJ1-2	CASQGGTGGNYGYTF
TRBV10-1	TRBJ2-1	CASSPGHRNQEQFF
TRBV5-1	TRBJ2-5	CASSRYSGSGETQYF
TRBV5-1	TRBJ2-1	CASSSGGINEQFF
TRBV2	TRBJ2-7	CASREGGTLSEQYF
TRBV6-5	TRBJ1-1	CASSYSGGGRTEAFF
TRBV5-1	TRBJ2-2	CASRGGQANTGELFF
TRBV4-1	TRBJ2-1	CASSQPTSGSNEQFF
TRBV7-3	TRBJ2-1	CASSPLVGRPYNEQFF
TRBV7-9	TRBJ1-1	CASSLVGQGALDTEAFF
TRBV6-5	TRBJ2-3	CASTPTFGHTQYF
TRBV5-8	TRBJ1-2	CASSSGGKGYGYTF
TRBV2	TRBJ1-1	CASSEQTINEAFF
TRBV6-5	TRBJ1-2	CASNRGGEDYGYTF
TRBV7-9	TRBJ2-7	CASSYRVSSYEQYF